This T cell receptor (beta chain) is from a study of shared clonotypes between healthy human individuals. As for the study in general: Those who served as donors were a couple of women and a few men between the ages of 18 and 49. Study results and limitations: Sharing across a handful of donors was seen in 4.5% to 5.5% of naive CD4 clonotypes.

Comments on this clone: Its antigen is not identified.

TCRdb's copy holds only in-frame clones and misses some; the assay was immunoSEQ multiplex PCR. The repertoire holds 1 million to 1.3 million clones, with around 82% as singletons. Per the germline V gene, CDR1 is SGHAT and CDR2 is FQNNGV. The germline V and J ends were trimmed by 0 bases and 4 bases, with 12 bases remaining between them. The CDR3 consists of 15 residues. Input material: memory CD4+ T cells from PBMCs. Documented subset: CD45RA-negative fraction. The chain couples TRBV11-2 to TRBJ1-2, with D tentatively TRBD1 (5 bases). The clonotype was recovered from a man between 18 and 35 years old in good health. Some clones in this sample may be carry-over from other donors' samples. CDR3 sequence reads: CASSLDGHGFYGYTF. The CDR3 bases are TGTGCCAGCAGCTTAGATGGACACGGCTTCTATGGCTACACCTTC.